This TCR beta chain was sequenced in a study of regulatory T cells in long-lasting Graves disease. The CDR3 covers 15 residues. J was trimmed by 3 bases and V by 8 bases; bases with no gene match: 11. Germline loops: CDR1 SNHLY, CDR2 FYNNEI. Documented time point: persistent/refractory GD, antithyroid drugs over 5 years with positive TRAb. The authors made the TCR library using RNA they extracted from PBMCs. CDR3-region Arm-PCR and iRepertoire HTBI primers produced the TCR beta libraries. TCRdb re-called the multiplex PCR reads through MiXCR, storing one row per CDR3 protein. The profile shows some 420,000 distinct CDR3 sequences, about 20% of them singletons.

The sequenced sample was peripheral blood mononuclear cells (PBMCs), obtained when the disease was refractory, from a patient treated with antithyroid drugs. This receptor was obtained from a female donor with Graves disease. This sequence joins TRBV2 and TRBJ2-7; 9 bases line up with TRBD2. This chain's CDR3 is CASARAPSGNYEQYF. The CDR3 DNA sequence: TGTGCCAGCGCTAGAGCTCCTAGCGGGAACTACGAGCAGTACTTC.